The rows below give T cell receptor beta chains drawn from one sample of a study of CD8 T cells in Susac syndrome. TCRdb reprocessed the immunoSEQ multiplex PCR reads with MiXCR, giving one entry per CDR3 protein. The repertoire holds approximately 270,000 distinct CDR3 sequences, with around 93% as singletons. The material sequenced was CD4+ T cells from PBMCs. Receptors originate from a human donor with multiple sclerosis. Both conserved end residues are part of each CDR3. Fields, in order: D gene, clone size, V gene, J gene, CDR3 protein, CDR3 DNA. The D gene is left open where the match is weak. The size field is filled for only some rows; it gives once, few, many or a size class.

D gene: NA
clone size: NA
V gene: TRBV2
J gene: TRBJ1-1
CDR3 protein: CASSDSTVSTEAFF
CDR3 DNA: TGTGCCAGCAGTGATTCGACCGTGAGCACTGAAGCTTTCTTT

D gene: NA
clone size: NA
V gene: TRBV7-3
J gene: TRBJ2-5
CDR3 protein: CASSQGAGLETQYF
CDR3 DNA: TGTGCCAGCAGCCAAGGGGCAGGGTTAGAGACCCAGTACTTC

D gene: NA
clone size: NA
V gene: TRBV7-3
J gene: TRBJ2-2
CDR3 protein: CASSDRITGELFF
CDR3 DNA: TGTGCCAGCAGCGACAGAATCACCGGGGAGCTGTTTTTT

D gene: TRBD2
clone size: once
V gene: TRBV7-8
J gene: TRBJ2-5
CDR3 protein: CASSLGLTSGRGETQYF
CDR3 DNA: TGTGCCAGCAGCTTGGGACTGACTAGCGGGAGAGGGGAGACCCAGTACTTC

D gene: NA
clone size: NA
V gene: TRBV15
J gene: TRBJ1-5
CDR3 protein: CATSKEGHNNQPQHF
CDR3 DNA: TGTGCCACCAGCAAGGAGGGACATAACAATCAGCCCCAGCATTTT

D gene: TRBD1
clone size: NA
V gene: TRBV6-1
J gene: TRBJ1-2
CDR3 protein: CASSERTGGRSGYTF
CDR3 DNA: TGTGCCAGCAGTGAAAGGACAGGGGGACGAAGCGGCTACACCTTC

D gene: TRBD1
clone size: NA
V gene: TRBV12-3/TRBV12-4
J gene: TRBJ1-2
CDR3 protein: CASSTGVEKNGYTF
CDR3 DNA: TGTGCCAGCAGTACAGGGGTTGAGAAGAATGGCTACACCTTC

D gene: NA
clone size: NA
V gene: TRBV7-3
J gene: TRBJ2-3
CDR3 protein: CASSPGTSSSTDTQYF
CDR3 DNA: TGTGCCAGCAGCCCAGGGACTTCCTCTAGCACAGATACGCAGTATTTT

D gene: TRBD2
clone size: NA
V gene: TRBV5-1
J gene: TRBJ2-1
CDR3 protein: CASSRALLAGERFGEQFF
CDR3 DNA: TGCGCCAGCAGCCGAGCCCTTCTAGCGGGAGAGCGCTTCGGTGAGCAGTTCTTC

D gene: TRBD2
clone size: NA
V gene: TRBV5-1
J gene: TRBJ2-1
CDR3 protein: CASSLGLAGVGYEQFF
CDR3 DNA: TGCGCCAGCAGCTTGGGACTAGCGGGAGTCGGATATGAGCAGTTCTTC

D gene: NA
clone size: few
V gene: TRBV29-1
J gene: TRBJ2-5
CDR3 protein: CSVGEETQYF
CDR3 DNA: TGCAGCGTTGGGGAAGAGACCCAGTACTTC

D gene: NA
clone size: NA
V gene: TRBV27
J gene: TRBJ1-2
CDR3 protein: CASSFGQGHGYTF
CDR3 DNA: TGTGCCAGCAGTTTTGGCCAGGGACATGGCTACACCTTC

D gene: NA
clone size: NA
V gene: TRBV11-2
J gene: TRBJ1-1
CDR3 protein: CASSLGWDGGPTGAFF
CDR3 DNA: TGTGCCAGCAGCTTAGGCTGGGACGGCGGCCCCACGGGGGCTTTCTTT

D gene: TRBD1
clone size: NA
V gene: TRBV7-9
J gene: TRBJ2-3
CDR3 protein: CASSAGQGWTQYF
CDR3 DNA: TGTGCCAGCAGCGCCGGACAGGGATGGACGCAGTATTTT

D gene: TRBD2
clone size: NA
V gene: TRBV24-1
J gene: TRBJ2-2
CDR3 protein: CATSGAGLAGAAGELFF
CDR3 DNA: TGTGCCACCAGTGGCGCAGGACTAGCGGGAGCGGCCGGGGAGCTGTTTTTT

D gene: NA
clone size: NA
V gene: TRBV20-1
J gene: TRBJ2-2
CDR3 protein: CSASSGPTGELFF
CDR3 DNA: TGCAGTGCTAGTAGCGGACCCACCGGGGAGCTGTTTTTT

D gene: TRBD1
clone size: NA
V gene: TRBV5-1
J gene: TRBJ2-2
CDR3 protein: CASSLASGTGITGELFF
CDR3 DNA: TGCGCCAGCAGCTTGGCCTCTGGGACAGGGATTACCGGGGAGCTGTTTTTT

D gene: NA
clone size: NA
V gene: TRBV7-9
J gene: TRBJ1-6
CDR3 protein: CASSLLRGRNNSPLHF
CDR3 DNA: TGTGCCAGCAGCTTACTGCGGGGGAGGAATAATTCACCCCTCCACTTT

D gene: NA
clone size: NA
V gene: TRBV6-1
J gene: TRBJ1-4
CDR3 protein: CASSVAVLATNEKLFF
CDR3 DNA: TGTGCCAGCAGTGTGGCAGTACTTGCAACTAATGAAAAACTGTTTTTT

D gene: NA
clone size: NA
V gene: TRBV3-1
J gene: TRBJ2-5
CDR3 protein: CASERESTGTQYF
CDR3 DNA: TGTGCCAGCGAACGGGAGTCAACGGGGACCCAGTACTTC

D gene: TRBD2
clone size: NA
V gene: TRBV5-4
J gene: TRBJ2-1
CDR3 protein: CASSPSGGLLNEQFF
CDR3 DNA: TGTGCCAGCAGCCCGAGCGGGGGGTTGCTCAATGAGCAGTTCTTC

D gene: NA
clone size: once
V gene: TRBV10-3
J gene: TRBJ1-2
CDR3 protein: CAITTGQNYGYTF
CDR3 DNA: TGTGCCATCACTACCGGACAGAACTATGGCTACACCTTC

D gene: TRBD1
clone size: NA
V gene: TRBV20-1
J gene: TRBJ2-3
CDR3 protein: CSVDRGADTQYF
CDR3 DNA: TGCAGTGTAGACAGGGGGGCAGATACGCAGTATTTT

D gene: NA
clone size: NA
V gene: TRBV30
J gene: TRBJ2-1
CDR3 protein: CAWSGEDPQGLDEQFF
CDR3 DNA: TGTGCCTGGAGTGGGGAAGACCCGCAGGGATTGGATGAGCAGTTCTTC

D gene: TRBD1
clone size: NA
V gene: TRBV4-1
J gene: TRBJ2-2
CDR3 protein: CASSHLPGTANTGELFF
CDR3 DNA: TGCGCCAGCAGCCACCTACCGGGGACAGCCAACACCGGGGAGCTGTTTTTT

D gene: TRBD1
clone size: NA
V gene: TRBV6-6
J gene: TRBJ1-6
CDR3 protein: CASRRDRGQESPLHF
CDR3 DNA: TGTGCCAGCAGAAGGGACAGGGGGCAGGAATCACCCCTCCACTTT

D gene: TRBD1
clone size: NA
V gene: TRBV19
J gene: TRBJ2-7
CDR3 protein: CASVGTRDRGRYEQYF
CDR3 DNA: TGTGCCAGTGTGGGGACCCGAGACAGGGGACGCTACGAGCAGTACTTC

D gene: TRBD2
clone size: NA
V gene: TRBV4-1
J gene: TRBJ2-5
CDR3 protein: CASSQSGLAEETQYF
CDR3 DNA: TGCGCCAGCAGCCAATCGGGACTAGCGGAAGAGACCCAGTACTTC

D gene: NA
clone size: NA
V gene: TRBV6-2/TRBV6-3
J gene: TRBJ2-4
CDR3 protein: CASRGLHIQYF
CDR3 DNA: TGTGCCAGCCGGGGATTGCACATTCAGTACTTC

D gene: NA
clone size: NA
V gene: TRBV6-5
J gene: TRBJ1-1
CDR3 protein: CASRARQKNTEAFF
CDR3 DNA: TGTGCCAGCAGGGCCAGACAGAAGAACACTGAAGCTTTCTTT

D gene: NA
clone size: NA
V gene: TRBV12-3/TRBV12-4
J gene: TRBJ1-1
CDR3 protein: CASSVPGGEAFF
CDR3 DNA: TGTGCCAGCTCCGTCCCCGGGGGTGAAGCTTTCTTT